The next 28 T cell receptor beta chains were all read from a single sample in a study of shared clonotypes between healthy human individuals (dated by TCRdb to 2020 to 2022). For the CD8 naive samples, CD45RO-negative cells were positively selected for CCR7, yielding a CD45RA+CCR7+ population from which TemRA cells were excluded. Libraries were made using the immunoSEQ multiplex PCR assay. Entries here come from immuneACCESS through TCRdb and include only in-frame sequences with V and J called. Some clones fail to appear in such tables; in the studies checked, an unresolved V gene covers under half of the shortfall, and the cause of the remainder is unknown. Present in this sample are roughly 2 million clones, about 95% of which were seen just once. The leading ten clones occupy roughly 1% of the sample. What was sequenced was naive CD8+ T cells sorted from blood. In light of the paper, this sample's cell subset or site label describes: CD45RA+CCR7+. The receptors here all came from a man in his late teens or twenties in good health.

Points on this clone: This same CDR3 is encoded by further DNA sequences in the sample. CDR3 protein: CASSPWDSYNEQFF. The CDR3 region has the DNA TGTGCCAGCAGCCCATGGGACAGCTACAATGAGCAGTTCTTC. The V call is TRBV7-9, the J call TRBJ2-1, with 7 bases aligning to TRBD1. This CDR3 contains 14 residues. In germline, CDR1 is SEHNR, CDR2 FQNEAQ (reference sequence). V shed 5 bases and J 3 bases; nucleotides not matched to a gene: 4.

The rearrangement links TRBV7-2 to TRBJ2-1; 9 nucleotides match TRBD2. The CDR3 spans 17 residues. V gave up 1 base and J gave up 5 bases; unmatched junction bases: 9. CDR1 SGHTA and CDR2 FQGNSA come from the germline V gene. Written as DNA, the CDR3 is TGTGCCAGCAGCTTAGGGAAGAGCGGGGGGACCCACAATGAGCAGTTCTTC. Encoded protein: CASSLGKSGGTHNEQFF.

A word on this clone: At the DNA level, this CDR3 is encoded by other sequences in the same sample as well. Here the CDR3 DNA reads TGTGCCAGCAGCTCGCGGGACCGAACCTACGAGCAGTACTTC. Amino acid sequence: CASSSRDRTYEQYF. The chain carries TRBV7-9 and TRBJ2-7; possible D gene TRBD2, 6 bases. The V gene's germline CDR1 is SEHNR and CDR2 FQNEAQ (reference sequence). The CDR3 has 14 residues. V gave up 4 bases and J gave up 2 bases, with 12 bases separating them.

This clone was counted only a few times. V and J are TRBV18 and TRBJ2-5; D tentatively fits TRBD1 or TRBD2 (5 bases each). This CDR3 is 13 amino acids long. The germline V and J ends were trimmed by 3 bases and 5 bases, with 10 bases remaining between them. Germline CDR1 is KGHSH and CDR2 is LQKENI. This CDR3 reads CASSPGVKETQYF. The CDR3, as DNA: TGTGCCAGCTCACCGGGGGTTAAGGAGACCCAGTACTTC.

This chain joins TRBV4-1 and TRBJ2-1, with 11 positions matching TRBD1. This CDR3 spans 18 amino acids. After removal of 4 bases from V and 3 bases from J, the junction contained 11 bases not matched to a gene. In germline, CDR1 is MGHRA, CDR2 YSYEKL. CDR3 in amino acids: CASSPQFGDRGNYNEQFF. The CDR3 DNA follows: TGCGCCAGCAGCCCCCAATTTGGGGACAGGGGGAACTACAATGAGCAGTTCTTC.

The chain uses TRBV6-6 and TRBJ1-4; D might be TRBD1 (6 bases). This CDR3 region has 14 residues. Per germline, CDR1 MNHNY and CDR2 SVGAGI (reference sequence). The V and J ends lost 2 bases and 6 bases respectively, with 10 bases between them. The CDR3 sequence: CASSYTRTDEKLFF. The CDR3 nucleotides read TGTGCCAGCAGTTACACCCGGACAGATGAAAAACTGTTTTTT.

Note on this clone: Other DNA variants within this sample encode the same CDR3. The chain carries TRBV9 and TRBJ1-2; 10 nucleotides line up with TRBD1. Germline V gives CDR1 SGDLS, CDR2 YYNGEE. With 0 bases clipped from V and 3 bases from J, the junction kept 2 bases outside the gene matches. The CDR3 runs to 15 residues. CDR3 amino acids: CASSVGTGGYYGYTF. DNA of the CDR3: TGTGCCAGCAGCGTAGGGACAGGGGGGTACTATGGCTACACCTTC.

With respect to this clone: Other DNA sequences of this sample code for an identical CDR3. The CDR3 region is CASSLRTGNGYTF. The CDR3 coding sequence is TGTGCCAGCAGTTTAAGGACAGGGAACGGCTACACCTTC. This sequence joins TRBV28 and TRBJ1-2, with TRBD1 matching 8 bases. The CDR3 sequence is 13 residues long. Germline V CDR1 and CDR2: MDHEN, SYDVKM. V shed 2 bases and J 8 bases; nucleotides not matched to a gene: 4.

This clone was counted a single time. The chain recombines TRBV9 with TRBJ1-4; D not certain. Germline V lookup: CDR1 SGDLS, CDR2 YYNGEE. V gave up 0 bases and J gave up 5 bases, with 11 bases separating them. The CDR3 length is 15 residues. The CDR3 region is CASSVAGSPNEKLFF. CDR3 coding DNA: TGTGCCAGCAGCGTAGCTGGGAGCCCAAATGAAAAACTGTTTTTT. Full variable domain (missing parts from reference TRBV9 and TRBJ1-4): DSGVTQTPKHLITATGQRVTLRCSPRSGDLSVYWYQQSLDQGLQFLIQYYNGEERAKGNILERFSAQQFPDLHSELNLSSLELGDSALYFCASSVAGSPNEKLFFGSGTQLSVL.

The chain carries TRBV11-2 and TRBJ2-7; D possibly corresponds to TRBD2 (6 bases). The CDR3 has 14 amino acids. Trimming cost V 8 bases and J 2 bases, with 16 bases left between them. From germline, CDR1 is SGHAT and CDR2 FQNNGV. As DNA, the CDR3 is TGTGCCAGCTCTGTCGGCGGGGTTCCCTACGAGCAGTACTTC. Translating it yields CASSVGGVPYEQYF.

The chain carries TRBV29-1 and TRBJ2-3, with TRBD2 as a possible D gene (6 bases). The CDR3 consists of 14 residues. Trimming shortened V by 3 bases and J by 1 base, and 11 bases separated the two germline ends. Germline assignment: CDR1 SQVTM and CDR2 ANQGSEA. The CDR3 loop is CSVDGGGRTDTQYF. For the CDR3, the DNA is TGCAGCGTTGATGGTGGAGGGCGCACAGATACGCAGTATTTT.

This clone was counted a single time. This chain connects TRBV7-9 to TRBJ2-1, with TRBD1 identical over 9 bases. Unmatched junction bases numbered 8, after V lost 5 bases and J lost 3 bases. Germline V gene data show CDR1 as SEHNR and CDR2 as FQNEAQ (reference sequence). The CDR3 loop spans 16 amino acids. The CDR3 region has the DNA TGTGCCAGCAGCCGGACAGGGGAGGGGAACTACAATGAGCAGTTCTTC. It encodes CASSRTGEGNYNEQFF.

The chain uses TRBV7-9 and TRBJ1-2; D call uncertain. Germline lookup yields CDR1 SEHNR and CDR2 FQNEAQ (reference sequence). This CDR3 has 15 amino acids. Trimming shortened V by 5 bases and J by 2 bases, and 15 bases separated the two germline ends. The CDR3 DNA sequence: TGTGCCAGCAGCCCCCCTGTTTCCTGGAACTATGGCTACACCTTC. Amino acid sequence: CASSPPVSWNYGYTF.

V is TRBV25-1 and J is TRBJ1-2; D not resolved. The CDR3 spans 14 residues. The germline CDR1 and CDR2 sequences are MGHDK and SYGVNS. V was trimmed by 7 bases and J by 2 bases, leaving 14 bases between them. CDR3 coding DNA: TGTGCCAGCACTTGGGCGATAACCAACTATGGCTACACCTTC. Residues: CASTWAITNYGYTF.

The gene calls are TRBV7-9 and TRBJ1-5; TRBD1 might be the D (5 bases). The V gene lost 5 bases and the J gene lost 6 bases, with 14 bases spanning the gap. Looked up from germline, CDR1 is SEHNR and CDR2 is FQNEAQ (reference sequence). This CDR3 region has 14 residues. CDR3 DNA sequence: TGTGCCAGCAGCCACCCGGGGGTCCGTCAGCCCCAGCATTTT. Translation gives CASSHPGVRQPQHF.

DNA for the CDR3: TGTGCCAGCAGCCCCGAATCGGGAGCGGGGTCCTACAATGAGCAGTTCTTC. This translates into CASSPESGAGSYNEQFF. The chain joins TRBV7-9 to TRBJ2-1; TRBD2 aligns across 7 bases. The CDR3 has 17 amino acids. Germline trimming cut 5 bases from V and 1 base from J; bases unmatched to any gene: 11. Germline CDR1 is SEHNR and CDR2 is FQNEAQ (reference sequence).

As concerns this clone: This sample also contains other DNA sequences that code for the same CDR3. This chain links TRBV9 with TRBJ1-2; 8 bases line up with TRBD1. Germline loops: CDR1 SGDLS, CDR2 YYNGEE. Trimming cost V 2 bases and J 4 bases; bases outside gene matches: 4. This CDR3 comprises 14 residues. CDR3 nucleotide sequence: TGTGCCAGCAGCGTCGACAGGGGCTCCTATGGCTACACCTTC. Translation: CASSVDRGSYGYTF.

The chain is built from TRBV27 and TRBJ2-7, with TRBD1 matching over 8 bases. The length of the CDR3 is 16 residues. The V segment lost 0 bases and the J segment 4 bases; nucleotides outside the gene matches: 8. Germline V gives CDR1 MNHEY, CDR2 SMNVEV (reference sequence). The CDR3 DNA sequence: TGTGCCAGCAGTTTATCTGACCCACGACAGGGGTACGAGCAGTACTTC. Its translation is CASSLSDPRQGYEQYF.

The chain's CDR3 is CASSGSYGNEQFF. The CDR3 coding sequence is TGTGCCAGCAGCGGGTCTTACGGGAATGAGCAGTTCTTC. The chain employs TRBV7-8 and TRBJ2-1, with D uncertain. Germline CDR1 and CDR2: SGHVS and FQNEAQ. V dropped 5 bases and J dropped 7 bases, with 12 bases sitting between them. The CDR3 covers 13 residues.

The chain links TRBV7-2 to TRBJ1-6, with 8 nucleotides matching TRBD1. V lost 0 bases, J lost 8 bases, and 6 bases stayed unmatched. The CDR3 has 16 residues. The germline gives CDR1 SGHTA, CDR2 FQGNSA. The CDR3 DNA reads TGTGCCAGCAGCTTAGCCTCGCAGGGGGCTGATTCACCCCTCCACTTT. This gives the protein CASSLASQGADSPLHF.

V usage is TRBV27 and J usage is TRBJ2-7; D is unresolved. Trimming removed 4 bases at V and 3 bases at J, with 16 bases between. There are 15 residues in the CDR3. Germline CDR1 is MNHEY and CDR2 is SMNVEV (reference sequence). The CDR3 is CASSYSDTPIYEQYF. The CDR3, as DNA: TGTGCCAGCAGTTATTCCGATACACCCATCTACGAGCAGTACTTC.

The V gene is TRBV10-2, the J gene TRBJ1-2; D is ambiguous. The germline V gene has CDR1 WSHSY and CDR2 SAAADI. This CDR3 spans 14 amino acids. V dropped 6 bases and J dropped 0 bases, with 11 bases sitting between them. CDR3 amino acids: CASREPRTNYGYTF. The CDR3, as DNA: TGCGCCAGCAGGGAACCACGGACTAACTATGGCTACACCTTC.

This rearrangement joins TRBV2 to TRBJ1-1; tentative D call: TRBD1 (6 bases). This CDR3 has 14 residues. Germline V lookup: CDR1 SNHLY, CDR2 FYNNEI. Trimming cost V 5 bases and J 4 bases, with 14 bases left between them. The CDR3 DNA follows: TGTGCCAGCAGTCTTTTGGACAGTTCCACTGAAGCTTTCTTT. Its protein is CASSLLDSSTEAFF.

The chain couples TRBV6-1 to TRBJ1-5; D might be TRBD1 (6 bases). The CDR3 runs 16 residues. Trimming cost V 2 bases and J 5 bases, with 16 bases left between them. The germline gives CDR1 MNHNS, CDR2 SASEGT. The CDR3 reads CASSELVGARHQPQHF. As DNA, the CDR3 is TGTGCCAGCAGTGAACTGGTGGGGGCCCGGCATCAGCCCCAGCATTTT.

This clone was recorded only once. The CDR3 coding sequence is TGTGCCAGCTCGACAGGGCCAGGCACTGAAGCTTTCTTT. Translation: CASSTGPGTEAFF. This chain joins TRBV19 and TRBJ1-1, with TRBD1 matching 7 bases. The CDR3 has 13 residues. After removal of 9 bases from V and 4 bases from J, the junction contained 8 bases not matched to a gene. Germline V gives CDR1 LNHDA, CDR2 SQIVND (reference sequence).

The chain carries TRBV29-1 and TRBJ2-2; D may be TRBD2 (6 bases). The CDR3 runs 16 residues. The ends were cut back, 3 bases at V and 0 bases at J, with 14 bases in the middle. Germline V gene lookup returns CDR1 SQVTM and CDR2 ANQGSEA. Here the CDR3 DNA reads TGCAGCGTTGAGGGACTTCATTTCGCGAACACCGGGGAGCTGTTTTTT. Amino acid sequence: CSVEGLHFANTGELFF.

The chain uses TRBV28 and TRBJ2-7; D gene unclear. The CDR3 has 14 amino acids. Germline CDR1 reads MDHEN; CDR2 reads SYDVKM. V gave up 4 bases and J gave up 3 bases, with 13 bases separating them. CDR3 sequence reads: CASSSPPDGYEQYF. CDR3 DNA: TGTGCCAGCAGTTCTCCCCCGGACGGCTACGAGCAGTACTTC.

The chain recombines TRBV5-4 with TRBJ1-1; 7 nucleotides match TRBD1. The CDR3 runs to 14 residues. Germline V gene lookup returns CDR1 SGHNT and CDR2 YYREEE (reference sequence). The V segment lost 4 bases and the J segment 4 bases; nucleotides outside the gene matches: 7. CDR3 loop: CASSPWDSPTEAFF. The CDR3 nucleotides read TGTGCCAGCAGCCCTTGGGACAGCCCCACTGAAGCTTTCTTT.